This TCR beta chain originates from a study of blood T cells in healthy people across ages. Study-level points and caveats: Older age coincided with a roughly linear decline in TCR beta diversity per million T cells.

The CDR3 is 13 amino acids. V lost 4 bases to trimming and J lost 9 bases; unmatched junction nucleotides: 5. CDR1 SQVTM and CDR2 ANQGSEA come from the germline V gene. A second PCR of about 6 to 11 cycles used a sample-barcoded 5' primer and a J-beta primer mix. TCRdb fed the 5' RACE reads into MiXCR, producing one record per CDR3 protein. This sample carries about 580,000 distinct CDR3 sequences, less than 60% of them seen once, and the ten largest clones take approximately 23%. A note on this clonotype: Its antigen is unknown.

This TCR was sampled from a man older than 75 in good health. V and J are TRBV29-1 and TRBJ2-1; 11 bases line up with TRBD2. The specimen was blood. DNA for the CDR3: TGCAGCGTTGCACTAGCGGGAGAAAGTGAGCAGTTCTTC. This gives the protein CSVALAGESEQFF.